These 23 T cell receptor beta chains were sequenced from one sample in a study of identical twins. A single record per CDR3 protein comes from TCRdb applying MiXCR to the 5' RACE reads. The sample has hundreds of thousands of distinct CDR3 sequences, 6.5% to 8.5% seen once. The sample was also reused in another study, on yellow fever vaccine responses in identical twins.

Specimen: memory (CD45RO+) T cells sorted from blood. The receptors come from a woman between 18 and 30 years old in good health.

The CDR3 DNA is TGCAGCGTTGATATCGGGACAGATACGCAGTATTTT. Amino acids: CSVDIGTDTQYF. The rearrangement joins TRBV29-1 to TRBJ2-3; D gene uncertain. Trimming took off 3 bases at V and 3 bases at J, with 7 bases between the two ends. Looked up from germline, CDR1 is SQVTM and CDR2 is ANQGSEA. This CDR3 comprises 12 residues.

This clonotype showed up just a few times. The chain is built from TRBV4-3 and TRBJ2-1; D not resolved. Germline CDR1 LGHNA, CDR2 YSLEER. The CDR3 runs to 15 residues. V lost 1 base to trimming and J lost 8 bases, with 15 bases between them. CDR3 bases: TGCGCCAGCAGCCAAGGGGTCGTTAGCCCCCATGAGCAGTTCTTC. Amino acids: CASSQGVVSPHEQFF.

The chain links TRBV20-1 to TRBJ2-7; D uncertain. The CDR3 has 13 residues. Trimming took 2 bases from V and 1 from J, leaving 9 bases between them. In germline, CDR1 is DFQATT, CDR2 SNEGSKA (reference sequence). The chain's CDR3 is CSARSVKSYEQYF. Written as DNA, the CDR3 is TGCAGTGCTAGATCAGTAAAATCCTACGAGCAGTACTTC.

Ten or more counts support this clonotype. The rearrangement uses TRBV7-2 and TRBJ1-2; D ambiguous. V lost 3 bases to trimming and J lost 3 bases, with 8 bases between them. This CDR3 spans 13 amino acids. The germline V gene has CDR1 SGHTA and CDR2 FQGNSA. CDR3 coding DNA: TGTGCCAGCAGCTTTAAGAAGGACTATGGCTACACCTTC. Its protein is CASSFKKDYGYTF.

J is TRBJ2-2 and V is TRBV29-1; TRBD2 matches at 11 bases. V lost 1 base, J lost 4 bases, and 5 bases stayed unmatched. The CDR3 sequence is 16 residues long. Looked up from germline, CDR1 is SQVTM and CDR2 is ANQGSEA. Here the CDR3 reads CSVEGGLAGGTGELFF. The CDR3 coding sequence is TGCAGCGTTGAAGGAGGGCTAGCGGGGGGCACCGGGGAGCTGTTTTTT.

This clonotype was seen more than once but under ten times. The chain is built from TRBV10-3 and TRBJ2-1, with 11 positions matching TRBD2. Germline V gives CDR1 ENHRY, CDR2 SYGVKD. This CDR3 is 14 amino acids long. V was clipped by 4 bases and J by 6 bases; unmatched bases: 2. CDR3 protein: CAISGLAGINEQFF. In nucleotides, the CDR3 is TGTGCCATCAGTGGACTAGCGGGGATCAATGAGCAGTTCTTC.

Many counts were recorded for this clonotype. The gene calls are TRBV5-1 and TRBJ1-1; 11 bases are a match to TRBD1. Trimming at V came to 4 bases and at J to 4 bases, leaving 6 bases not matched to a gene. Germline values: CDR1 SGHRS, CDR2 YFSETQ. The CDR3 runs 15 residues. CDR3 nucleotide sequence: TGCGCCAGCAGCCTGGAGGGACAGGGGGGCACTGAAGCTTTCTTT. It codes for CASSLEGQGGTEAFF. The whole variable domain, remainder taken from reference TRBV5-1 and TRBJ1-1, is KAGVTQTPRYLIKTRGQQVTLSCSPISGHRSVSWYQQTPGQGLQFLFEYFSETQRNKGNFPGRFSGRQFSNSRSEMNVSTLELGDSALYLCASSLEGQGGTEAFFGQGTRLTVV.

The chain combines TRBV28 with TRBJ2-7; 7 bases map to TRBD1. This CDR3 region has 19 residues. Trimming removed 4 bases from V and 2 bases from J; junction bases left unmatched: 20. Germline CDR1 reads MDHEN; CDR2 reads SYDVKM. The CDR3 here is CASSSSGLGGPYFTYEQYF. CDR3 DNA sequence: TGTGCCAGCAGTTCCTCGGGTCTAGGGGGCCCATACTTTACCTACGAGCAGTACTTC.

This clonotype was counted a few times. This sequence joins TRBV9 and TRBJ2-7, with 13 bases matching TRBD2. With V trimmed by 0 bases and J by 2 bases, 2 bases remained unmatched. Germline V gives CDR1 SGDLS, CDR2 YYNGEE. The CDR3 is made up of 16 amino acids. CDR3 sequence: CASSVGGTSGTYEQYF. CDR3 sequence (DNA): TGTGCCAGCAGCGTAGGCGGGACTAGCGGGACCTACGAGCAGTACTTC.

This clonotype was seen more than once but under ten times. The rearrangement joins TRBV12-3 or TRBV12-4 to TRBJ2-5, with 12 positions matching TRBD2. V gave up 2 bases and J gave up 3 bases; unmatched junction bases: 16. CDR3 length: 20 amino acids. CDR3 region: CASSLSWGPGLAGPEETQYF. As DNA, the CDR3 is TGTGCCAGCAGTTTATCTTGGGGGCCGGGACTAGCGGGTCCAGAAGAGACCCAGTACTTC.

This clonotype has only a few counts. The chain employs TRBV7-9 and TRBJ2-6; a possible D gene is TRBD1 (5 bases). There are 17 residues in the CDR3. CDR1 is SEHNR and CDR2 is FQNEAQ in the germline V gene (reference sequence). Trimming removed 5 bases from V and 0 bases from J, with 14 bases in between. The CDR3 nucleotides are TGTGCCAGCAGCCATTTCAGGGAACCCTCTGGGGCCAACGTCCTGACTTTC. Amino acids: CASSHFREPSGANVLTF.

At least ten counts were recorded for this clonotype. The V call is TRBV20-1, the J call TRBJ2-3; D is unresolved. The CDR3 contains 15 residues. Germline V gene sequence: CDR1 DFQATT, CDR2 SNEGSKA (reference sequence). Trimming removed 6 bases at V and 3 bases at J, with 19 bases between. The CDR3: CSATPTGRKTDTQYF. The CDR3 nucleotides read TGCAGTGCCACCCCCACCGGCAGAAAAACAGATACGCAGTATTTT.

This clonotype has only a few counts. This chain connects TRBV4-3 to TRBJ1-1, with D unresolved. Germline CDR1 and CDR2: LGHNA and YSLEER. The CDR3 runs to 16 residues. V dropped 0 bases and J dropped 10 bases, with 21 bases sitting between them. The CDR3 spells CASSQDLAGSGSGAFF. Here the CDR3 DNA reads TGCGCCAGCAGCCAAGATTTAGCGGGTAGTGGGAGTGGAGCTTTCTTT.

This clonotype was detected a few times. The CDR3 protein is CASSLDGTGGETQYF. In nucleotides, the CDR3 is TGTGCCAGCAGCTTGGATGGGACAGGTGGAGAGACCCAGTACTTC. V and J are TRBV5-5 and TRBJ2-5, with 8 bases matching TRBD1. V shed 0 bases, J shed 4 bases, and the junction held 5 bases outside the gene matches. The CDR3 length is 15 residues. The germline CDR1 and CDR2 sequences are SGHKS and YYEKEE (reference sequence).

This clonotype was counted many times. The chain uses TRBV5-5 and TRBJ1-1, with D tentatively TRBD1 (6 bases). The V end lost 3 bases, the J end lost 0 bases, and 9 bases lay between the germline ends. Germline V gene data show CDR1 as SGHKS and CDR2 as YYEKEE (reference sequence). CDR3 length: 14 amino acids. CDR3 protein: CASSWTDLNTEAFF. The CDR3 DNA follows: TGTGCCAGCAGCTGGACAGATTTGAACACTGAAGCTTTCTTT. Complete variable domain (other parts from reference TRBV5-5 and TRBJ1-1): DAGVTQSPTHLIKTRGQQVTLRCSPISGHKSVSWYQQVLGQGPQFIFQYYEKEERGRGNFPDRFSARQFPNYSSELNVNALLLGDSALYLCASSWTDLNTEAFFGQGTRLTVV.

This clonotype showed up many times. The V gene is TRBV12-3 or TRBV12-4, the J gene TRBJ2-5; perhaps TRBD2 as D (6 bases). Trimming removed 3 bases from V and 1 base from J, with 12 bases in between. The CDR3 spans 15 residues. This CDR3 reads CASSFLSGGQETQYF. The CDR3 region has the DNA TGTGCCAGCAGTTTCCTCTCCGGGGGCCAAGAGACCCAGTACTTC.

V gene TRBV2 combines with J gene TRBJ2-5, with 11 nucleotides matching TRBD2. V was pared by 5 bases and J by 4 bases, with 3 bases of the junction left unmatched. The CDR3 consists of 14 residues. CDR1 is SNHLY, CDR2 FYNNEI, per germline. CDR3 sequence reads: CASSRLAGGETQYF. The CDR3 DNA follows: TGTGCCAGCAGTCGGCTAGCGGGAGGAGAGACCCAGTACTTC. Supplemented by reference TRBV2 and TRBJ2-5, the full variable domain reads EPEVTQTPSHQVTQMGQEVILRCVPISNHLYFYWYRQILGQKVEFLVSFYNNEISEKSEIFDDQFSVERPDGSNFTLKIRSTKLEDSAMYFCASSRLAGGETQYFGPGTRLLVL.

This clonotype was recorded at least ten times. The CDR3: CASSQEDVDGTQYF. DNA for the CDR3: TGTGCCAGCAGCCAAGAGGATGTCGATGGTACGCAGTATTTT. The J gene is TRBJ2-3, the V gene TRBV3-1; D remains unclear. The CDR3 spans 14 residues. V dropped 0 bases and J dropped 8 bases, with 12 bases sitting between them. Per germline, CDR1 LGHDT and CDR2 YNNKEL (reference sequence).

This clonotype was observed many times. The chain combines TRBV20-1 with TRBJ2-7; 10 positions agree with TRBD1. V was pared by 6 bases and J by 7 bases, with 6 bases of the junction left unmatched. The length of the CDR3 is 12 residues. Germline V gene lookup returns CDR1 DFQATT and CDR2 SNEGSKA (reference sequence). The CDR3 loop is CSALTGGQEQYF. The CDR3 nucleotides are TGCAGTGCGTTGACAGGGGGCCAGGAGCAGTACTTC.

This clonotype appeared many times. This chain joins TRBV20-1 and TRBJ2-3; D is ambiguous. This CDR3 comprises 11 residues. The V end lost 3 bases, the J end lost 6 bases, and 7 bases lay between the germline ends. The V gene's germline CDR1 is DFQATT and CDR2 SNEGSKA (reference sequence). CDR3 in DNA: TGCAGTGCTAGCCCCAGGGATACGCAGTATTTT. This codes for CSASPRDTQYF.

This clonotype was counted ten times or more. The CDR3 nucleotides are TGCGCCAGCAGCCAAGATATTATCCCCATAAATGAGCAGTTCTTC. This sequence encodes CASSQDIIPINEQFF. The rearrangement uses TRBV4-3 and TRBJ2-1; D gene ambiguous. Trimming took 0 bases from V and 7 from J, leaving 13 bases between them. Germline lookup yields CDR1 LGHNA and CDR2 YSLEER. The CDR3 totals 15 residues.

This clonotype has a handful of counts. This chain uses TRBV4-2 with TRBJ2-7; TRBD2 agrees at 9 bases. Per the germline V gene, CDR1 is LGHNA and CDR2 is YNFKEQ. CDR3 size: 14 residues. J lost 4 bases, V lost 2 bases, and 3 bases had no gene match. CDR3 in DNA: TGTGCCAGCAGCCAACCTAGCGGGGCATACGAGCAGTACTTC. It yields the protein CASSQPSGAYEQYF.

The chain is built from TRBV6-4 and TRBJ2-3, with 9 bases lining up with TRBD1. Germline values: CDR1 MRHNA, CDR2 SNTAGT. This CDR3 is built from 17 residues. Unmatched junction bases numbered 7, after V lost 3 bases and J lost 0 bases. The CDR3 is CASSEGAGQGSTDTQYF. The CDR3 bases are TGTGCCAGCAGTGAGGGGGCGGGACAGGGCAGCACAGATACGCAGTATTTT.